This TCR beta chain stems from a study of blood T cell repertoires in COVID-19. Study-wide background: Acute-phase and convalescent COVID-19 samples originated in the United States, Italy and Spain.

The study drew participants aged about 18 to 89 years from 20 to 30 US areas. In assigning cohorts, the study relied on participant-reported clinical history. The protocol was immunoSEQ multiplex PCR, while the TCRdb copy is restricted to in-frame clones and leaves out a portion. The profile shows fewer than 350,000 clones, approximately 91% of them singletons. Germline CDR1 is SGHKS and CDR2 is YYEKEE (reference sequence). The CDR3 is 16 amino acids. J was trimmed by 0 bases and V by 2 bases; bases with no gene match: 4. The chain is built from TRBV5-5 and TRBJ2-5, with 10 positions matching TRBD1. Specimen: PBMCs or T cells enriched from blood (not recorded which). The clonotype originates from a middle-aged woman with acute COVID-19. In nucleotides, the CDR3 is TGTGCCAGCAGCTTTGGGGACAGGGGCAACCAAGAGACCCAGTACTTC. Its translation: CASSFGDRGNQETQYF.